A single sample is the source of the 15 T cell receptor beta chains below, sequenced in a study of T cells in narcolepsy. Using immunoSEQ multiplex PCR, the repertoire was profiled, and TCRdb retains in-frame clones only, with some absent. Found here are around 27,000 clones, around 82% of them singletons; the top ten hold about 1%. Specimen: CD45RA- memory CD4+ T cells from PBMCs. These TCRs come from a human donor with narcolepsy.

In its sample, this clone was seen a few times. The gene calls are TRBV4-2 and TRBJ2-7, with a weak D call TRBD1 (5 bases). The CDR3 covers 16 residues. Trimming cost V 1 base and J 4 bases, with 17 bases left between them. The V gene's germline CDR1 is LGHNA and CDR2 YNFKEQ. CDR3 residues: CASSQGRVGRQYEQYF. The CDR3 nucleotides are TGTGCCAGCAGCCAAGGCAGGGTCGGCCGACAATACGAGCAGTACTTC.

V usage is TRBV10-3 and J usage is TRBJ1-1; 7 positions match TRBD1. The V gene's germline CDR1 is ENHRY and CDR2 SYGVKD. This CDR3 is built from 16 residues. Trimming removed 6 bases from V and 1 base from J; junction bases left unmatched: 11. The CDR3 loop reads CAIRPGKGAENTEAFF. The CDR3 DNA reads as TGTGCCATCAGACCCGGGAAGGGGGCCGAGAACACTGAAGCTTTCTTT.

The chain uses TRBV28 and TRBJ2-3; TRBD2 might be the D (5 bases). The CDR3 length is 15 residues. Trimming pared 5 bases from V and 1 base from J, leaving 13 bases between. The germline V gene has CDR1 MDHEN and CDR2 SYDVKM. The CDR3 here is CASSPWESGTDTQYF. DNA of the CDR3: TGTGCCAGCAGTCCGTGGGAGTCCGGCACAGATACGCAGTATTTT.

V is TRBV27 and J is TRBJ2-2, with no clear D. This CDR3 is 15 amino acids long. Trimming pared 4 bases from V and 1 base from J, leaving 10 bases between. Germline loops: CDR1 MNHEY, CDR2 SMNVEV (reference sequence). CDR3 sequence (DNA): TGTGCCAGCAGTTACGGATTTTTGAACACCGGGGAGCTGTTTTTT. Encoded protein: CASSYGFLNTGELFF.

The rearrangement joins TRBV18 to TRBJ2-7; maybe TRBD2 (6 bases). Germline CDR1 and CDR2: KGHSH and LQKENI. Trimming stripped 6 bases from V and 2 bases from J, with 17 bases between. CDR3 length equals 15 residues. The CDR3 DNA reads TGTGCCAGCTCCTATCTCCAGACTAGTGCCTACGAGCAGTACTTC. The encoded protein is CASSYLQTSAYEQYF.

The table lists this clone with a few counts. The rearrangement links TRBV9 to TRBJ2-6; 8 bases are shared with TRBD1. The CDR3 contains 15 residues. The germline CDR1 and CDR2 sequences are SGDLS and YYNGEE. Trimming removed 6 bases from V and 4 bases from J; junction bases left unmatched: 6. The CDR3 DNA reads TGTGCCAGCACGCAGGGGGCCCTAGGGGCCAACGTCCTGACTTTC. Encoded protein: CASTQGALGANVLTF. Variable domain in full (rest from reference TRBV9 and TRBJ2-6): DSGVTQTPKHLITATGQRVTLRCSPRSGDLSVYWYQQSLDQGLQFLIQYYNGEERAKGNILERFSAQQFPDLHSELNLSSLELGDSALYFCASTQGALGANVLTFGAGSRLTVL.

The chain recombines TRBV14 with TRBJ1-2; D might be TRBD1 (5 bases). Germline-derived CDR1 and CDR2 are SGHDN and FVKESK. V shed 5 bases and J shed 4 bases, with 11 bases lying between them. This CDR3 is 13 amino acids long. DNA of the CDR3: TGTGCCAGCAGCGCAGGGAGCACCTATGGCTACACCTTC. Its translation is CASSAGSTYGYTF.

This clone was counted once. The V and J genes are TRBV9 and TRBJ1-4, with D unresolved. Trimming pared 0 bases from V and 12 bases from J, leaving 12 bases between. CDR1 SGDLS and CDR2 YYNGEE come from the germline V gene. The CDR3 spans 13 residues. The CDR3 loop is CASSVGVGRELFF. The CDR3, as DNA: TGTGCCAGCAGCGTAGGGGTAGGCCGGGAACTGTTTTTT.

This sequence joins TRBV19 and TRBJ1-6; 7 positions match TRBD1. The CDR3 is 15 residues long. Per germline, CDR1 LNHDA and CDR2 SQIVND (reference sequence). The V and J ends lost 4 bases and 6 bases, in that order; junction bases with no gene match: 6. Here the CDR3 DNA reads TGTGCCAGTAGTACCGGGACAGCTACTAATTCACCCCTCCACTTT. Its translation is CASSTGTATNSPLHF.

The chain is built from TRBV5-4 and TRBJ1-6; 9 positions agree with TRBD1. Germline CDR1 and CDR2: SGHNT and YYREEE (reference sequence). The J segment lost 5 bases and the V segment lost 3 bases, leaving 3 bases of the junction unmatched. This CDR3 is 15 amino acids long. The chain's CDR3 is CASSSGTGNNSPLHF. The DNA of the CDR3 is TGTGCCAGCAGCTCTGGGACAGGGAATAATTCACCCCTCCACTTT.

This clone was picked up one time. The chain uses TRBV7-8 and TRBJ2-7, with 7 nucleotides matching TRBD2. Looked up from germline, CDR1 is SGHVS and CDR2 is FQNEAQ. The CDR3 contains 14 residues. V shed 5 bases and J 5 bases; nucleotides not matched to a gene: 9. CDR3 DNA: TGTGCCAGCAGCCAGACTAGCAATGCCGACGAGCAGTACTTC. Protein: CASSQTSNADEQYF.

The rearrangement links TRBV9 to TRBJ1-1, with 7 bases aligning to TRBD1. From germline, CDR1 is SGDLS and CDR2 YYNGEE. V shed 0 bases and J 4 bases; nucleotides not matched to a gene: 9. This CDR3 is built from 16 residues. The CDR3, as DNA: TGTGCCAGCAGCGTAGGACAGGGTCTGAAGACCACTGAAGCTTTCTTT. This translates into CASSVGQGLKTTEAFF.

V is TRBV6-1 and J is TRBJ1-3; no reliable D call. This CDR3 region has 16 residues. Trimming removed 0 bases at V and 0 bases at J, with 9 bases between. Germline values: CDR1 MNHNS, CDR2 SASEGT. The CDR3 nucleotides are TGTGCCAGCAGTGAAGCGGGAGTCCACTCTGGAAACACCATATATTTT. As protein: CASSEAGVHSGNTIYF.

The count of this clone is one. This chain links TRBV5-5 with TRBJ1-2; D gene unclear. CDR3 length: 14 residues. Germline V lookup: CDR1 SGHKS, CDR2 YYEKEE (reference sequence). Deletions cut 0 bases from V and 6 bases from J, with 12 bases between. CDR3 in DNA: TGTGCCAGCAGCTTGGGACGGGGAACTGATGGCTACACCTTC. It is translated as CASSLGRGTDGYTF.

The rearrangement joins TRBV5-4 to TRBJ2-1, with D perhaps TRBD1 (6 bases). Trimming took 1 base from V and 7 from J, leaving 9 bases between them. This CDR3 contains 13 residues. In germline, CDR1 is SGHNT, CDR2 YYREEE (reference sequence). The CDR3 sequence is CASSLYRANEQFF. CDR3 bases: TGTGCCAGCAGCTTGTACAGGGCTAATGAGCAGTTCTTC.